The 13 T cell receptor beta chains in this list originate from one sample, sequenced in a study of cytomegalovirus exposure and HLA in healthy donors. Primers included in the PCR were 60 Vbeta and 13 Jbeta primers. Sequencing was performed with immunoSEQ multiplex PCR; in TCRdb, only in-frame clones are kept and a portion is missing. This sample has roughly 170,000 clones, with 80% to 85% found just once. Sequenced sample: PBMCs. These receptors all stem from a man aged 45-60 years in good health and CMV-seronegative.

The chain joins TRBV7-3 to TRBJ2-5; perhaps TRBD2 as D (6 bases). The ends were cut back, 5 bases at V and 5 bases at J, with 12 bases in the middle. CDR1 and CDR2 (germline): SGHTA, FQGTGA. The CDR3 contains 13 residues. The CDR3 bases are TGTGCCAGCAGCCAACTAGCTATGGAGACCCAGTACTTC. It encodes CASSQLAMETQYF.

The rearrangement links TRBV19 to TRBJ1-3; tentative D call: TRBD1 (6 bases). Germline lookup yields CDR1 LNHDA and CDR2 SQIVND (reference sequence). The CDR3 consists of 13 residues. Trimming removed 10 bases from V and 4 bases from J, with 14 bases in between. CDR3 coding DNA: TGTGCCACCCGGGAGGGGGTGGGAAACACCATATATTTT. Translation gives CATREGVGNTIYF. Using reference TRBV19 and TRBJ1-3 for the parts outside the CDR3, the full variable domain is DGGITQSPKYLFRKEGQNVTLSCEQNLNHDAMYWYRQDPGQGLRLIYYSQIVNDFQKGDIAEGYSVSREKKESFPLTVTSAQKNPTAFYLCATREGVGNTIYFGEGSWLTVV.

This chain connects TRBV10-3 to TRBJ2-2, with D hard to call. The V end was cut by 8 bases, the J end by 0 bases, with 10 bases between. The germline V gene has CDR1 ENHRY and CDR2 SYGVKD. The CDR3 is 14 amino acids. The CDR3 protein is CAIGKESNTGELFF. The CDR3 DNA reads as TGTGCCATCGGAAAGGAGTCGAACACCGGGGAGCTGTTTTTT.

This clone showed up just a few times. Other nucleotide sequences from this sample produce the same CDR3. This rearrangement joins TRBV7-9 to TRBJ1-1; D is unclear. Germline CDR1 SEHNR, CDR2 FQNEAQ (reference sequence). Trimming took 1 base from V and 5 from J, leaving 8 bases between them. The CDR3 has 13 residues. The CDR3 spells CASSLVSETEAFF. The CDR3 DNA is TGTGCCAGCAGCTTAGTATCGGAGACTGAAGCTTTCTTT.

The V call is TRBV5-6, the J call TRBJ2-1; D might be TRBD2 (7 bases). V was clipped by 7 bases and J by 2 bases, with 13 bases between them. Germline CDR1 and CDR2: SGHDT and YYEEEE. This CDR3 is built from 14 residues. CDR3 sequence (DNA): TGTGCCAGCTGGGGGGGGCCGGCCTACAATGAGCAGTTCTTC. Translating it yields CASWGGPAYNEQFF.

The rearrangement links TRBV18 to TRBJ2-5, with a possible D match to TRBD1 (5 bases). The CDR3 runs to 15 residues. CDR1 and CDR2 from the germline V gene are KGHSH and LQKENI. V was trimmed by 2 bases and J by 2 bases, leaving 12 bases between them. The DNA of the CDR3 is TGTGCCAGCTCACCATTGGACACACTACAAGAGACCCAGTACTTC. This codes for CASSPLDTLQETQYF. The full variable domain, in which reference TRBV18 and TRBJ2-5 provide the parts outside the CDR3, is NAGVMQNPRHLVRRRGQEARLRCSPMKGHSHVYWYRQLPEEGLKFMVYLQKENIIDESGMPKERFSAEFPKEGPSILRIQQVVRGDSAAYFCASSPLDTLQETQYFGPGTRLLVL.

The chain links TRBV28 to TRBJ2-1; the D gene is possibly TRBD2 (6 bases). Germline assignment: CDR1 MDHEN and CDR2 SYDVKM. The length of the CDR3 is 14 residues. V shed 6 bases and J shed 8 bases, with 17 bases lying between them. CDR3 amino acids: CASSPAGSLDEQFF. Here the CDR3 DNA reads TGTGCCAGCAGCCCCGCGGGGTCTTTGGATGAGCAGTTCTTC.

The chain uses TRBV15 and TRBJ2-1; a possible D gene is TRBD2 (7 bases). Germline-derived CDR1 and CDR2 are LNHNV and YYDKDF (reference sequence). V shed 5 bases and J shed 3 bases, with 11 bases lying between them. The CDR3 has 14 residues. The DNA for the CDR3 is TGTGCCACCAGCGGGGGGGCTCGCTACAATGAGCAGTTCTTC. This translates into CATSGGARYNEQFF.

J is TRBJ1-4 and V is TRBV5-1; weak D call: TRBD1 (6 bases). Germline CDR1 reads SGHRS; CDR2 reads YFSETQ. The CDR3 is made up of 18 amino acids. Trimming removed 5 bases at V and 5 bases at J, with 25 bases between. CDR3 sequence: CASSYRQARGGANEKLFF. CDR3 coding DNA: TGCGCCAGCAGTTATCGACAGGCTCGGGGGGGGGCGAATGAAAAACTGTTTTTT.

This sequence joins TRBV7-2 and TRBJ1-1, with TRBD1 matching over 7 bases. Unmatched junction bases numbered 7, after V lost 5 bases and J lost 10 bases. This CDR3 comprises 12 residues. The germline CDR1 and CDR2 sequences are SGHTA and FQGNSA. As DNA, the CDR3 is TGTGCCAGCAGCCTAAGAGGGGGCGGAGCTTTCTTT. Amino acids: CASSLRGGGAFF.

The chain employs TRBV7-9 and TRBJ2-5; 7 nucleotides match TRBD1. Trimming cost V 5 bases and J 3 bases; bases outside gene matches: 0. Germline CDR1 and CDR2: SEHNR and FQNEAQ (reference sequence). The CDR3 consists of 12 residues. CDR3 loop: CASSQGEETQYF. The CDR3 DNA reads as TGTGCCAGCAGCCAGGGGGAAGAGACCCAGTACTTC.

The V call is TRBV4-2, the J call TRBJ2-2; TRBD1 agrees at 7 bases. Germline loops: CDR1 LGHNA, CDR2 YNFKEQ. The CDR3 contains 15 residues. V gave up 4 bases and J gave up 0 bases; unmatched junction bases: 2. CDR3 loop: CASSRDRANTGELFF. In DNA form, the CDR3 reads TGTGCCAGCAGCCGGGACAGAGCGAACACCGGGGAGCTGTTTTTT.

Note on this clone: Compared with germline, one end of the junction differs, possibly owing to a read error. The CDR3 here is CSSSQQGAGDTEAFF. The CDR3 DNA is TGTTCCAGCAGCCAACAGGGGGCAGGAGACACTGAAGCTTTCTTT. The V and J genes are TRBV7-9 and TRBJ1-1, with 9 bases identical to TRBD1. This CDR3 is built from 15 residues. From germline, CDR1 is SEHNR and CDR2 FQNEAQ (reference sequence).